Below are 17 T cell receptor beta chains sequenced from a single sample in a study of identical twins. In TCRdb, the 5' RACE reads were re-called with MiXCR into one record per CDR3 protein. This table holds around 370,000 distinct CDR3 sequences, about 9% found once. Material for sequencing was naive T cells sorted from blood. The receptor source for this set is a woman between 45 and 60 years old in good health.

This clonotype was counted between two and nine times. The chain uses TRBV15 and TRBJ1-2; D unclear. The CDR3 consists of 15 residues. CDR1 and CDR2 from the germline V gene are LNHNV and YYDKDF (reference sequence). Trimming removed 0 bases from V and 3 bases from J, with 11 bases in between. In nucleotides, the CDR3 is TGTGCCACCAGCAGAGACCCTGAAGGTGACTATGGCTACACCTTC. Protein product: CATSRDPEGDYGYTF. Full variable domain (missing parts from reference TRBV15 and TRBJ1-2): DAMVIQNPRYQVTQFGKPVTLSCSQTLNHNVMYWYQQKSSQAPKLLFHYYDKDFNNEADTPDNFQSRRPNTSFCFLDIRSPGLGDTAMYLCATSRDPEGDYGYTFGSGTRLTVV.

J is TRBJ1-3 and V is TRBV27; a possible D gene is TRBD1 (5 bases). Trimming cost V 6 bases and J 1 base, with 13 bases left between them. Germline V gives CDR1 MNHEY, CDR2 SMNVEV (reference sequence). The CDR3 covers 15 residues. For the CDR3, the DNA is TGTGCCAGCAGCTTACGAGGGGTTTCTGGAAACACCATATATTTT. This gives the protein CASSLRGVSGNTIYF.

This clonotype was found many times. The chain links TRBV15 to TRBJ1-1, with unresolved D. The germline V gene has CDR1 LNHNV and CDR2 YYDKDF (reference sequence). Trimming removed 6 bases at V and 1 base at J, with 15 bases between. The CDR3 runs 15 residues. The CDR3 region is CATSPSPFTNTEAFF. The CDR3 DNA reads TGTGCCACCAGTCCTAGCCCCTTTACGAACACTGAAGCTTTCTTT.

This clonotype was recorded at least ten times. This chain links TRBV24-1 with TRBJ2-1; no clear D. Trimming removed 3 bases at V and 2 bases at J, with 7 bases between. The CDR3 contains 14 residues. The V gene's germline CDR1 is KGHDR and CDR2 SFDVKD. CDR3 in DNA: TGTGCCACCAGTGATACAGCTACCTACAATGAGCAGTTCTTC. Encoded protein: CATSDTATYNEQFF.

The chain is built from TRBV9 and TRBJ2-7, with D possibly being TRBD1 or TRBD2 (6 bases each). Germline-derived CDR1 and CDR2 are SGDLS and YYNGEE. With 3 bases removed from V and 5 bases from J, the gap between germline ends came to 9 bases. CDR3 length equals 12 residues. CDR3 in amino acids: CASSEGGNEQYF. CDR3 nucleotide sequence: TGTGCCAGCAGCGAGGGGGGAAACGAGCAGTACTTC. Supplemented by reference TRBV9 and TRBJ2-7, the full variable domain reads DSGVTQTPKHLITATGQRVTLRCSPRSGDLSVYWYQQSLDQGLQFLIQYYNGEERAKGNILERFSAQQFPDLHSELNLSSLELGDSALYFCASSEGGNEQYFGPGTRLTVT.

This clonotype was detected ten times or more. This chain uses TRBV29-1 with TRBJ2-3; 10 bases align to TRBD2. Trimming removed 4 bases from V and 6 bases from J; junction bases left unmatched: 4. The CDR3 consists of 13 residues. CDR1 SQVTM and CDR2 ANQGSEA come from the germline V gene. CDR3 amino acids: CSVGSSGRDTQYF. For the CDR3, the DNA is TGCAGCGTTGGTAGTAGCGGGAGGGATACGCAGTATTTT.

In this sample, this clonotype turned up a few times. V is TRBV27 and J is TRBJ2-7; D is perhaps TRBD2 (5 bases). V shed 8 bases and J shed 4 bases, with 15 bases lying between them. This CDR3 is 13 amino acids long. Germline CDR1 and CDR2: MNHEY and SMNVEV (reference sequence). The CDR3 bases are TGTGCCAGCTCACCTGGACGGGAATACGAGCAGTACTTC. It encodes CASSPGREYEQYF.

V usage is TRBV12-3 or TRBV12-4 and J usage is TRBJ2-7; 7 positions match TRBD2. The CDR3 has 14 amino acids. Trimming cost V 6 bases and J 6 bases; bases outside gene matches: 11. CDR3 DNA sequence: TGTGCCAGCAGCCTCTCACGGACTAGTGGCGAGCAGTACTTC. It is translated as CASSLSRTSGEQYF.

The rearrangement uses TRBV4-1 and TRBJ2-7; 7 bases fit TRBD1. The CDR3 is made up of 16 amino acids. With 0 bases clipped from V and 4 bases from J, the junction kept 9 bases outside the gene matches. Germline CDR1 MGHRA, CDR2 YSYEKL. The CDR3 here is CASSQEQWDRRYEQYF. The DNA for the CDR3 is TGCGCCAGCAGCCAAGAGCAGTGGGACAGACGATACGAGCAGTACTTC.

This clonotype was counted many times. The chain couples TRBV5-1 to TRBJ2-1; D assignment may be TRBD1 or TRBD2 (6 bases each). Trimming removed 3 bases at V and 5 bases at J, with 12 bases between. Germline assignment: CDR1 SGHRS and CDR2 YFSETQ. CDR3 length: 14 residues. DNA of the CDR3: TGCGCCAGCAGCTCCTCGGGGGCCCACAATGAGCAGTTCTTC. This sequence encodes CASSSSGAHNEQFF. The full variable domain, with the rest looked up from reference TRBV5-1 and TRBJ2-1, is KAGVTQTPRYLIKTRGQQVTLSCSPISGHRSVSWYQQTPGQGLQFLFEYFSETQRNKGNFPGRFSGRQFSNSRSEMNVSTLELGDSALYLCASSSSGAHNEQFFGPGTRLTVL.

The rearrangement links TRBV20-1 to TRBJ2-7; 9 bases align to TRBD1. The germline CDR1 and CDR2 sequences are DFQATT and SNEGSKA (reference sequence). This CDR3 has 15 amino acids. V gave up 0 bases and J gave up 3 bases; unmatched junction bases: 6. In DNA form, the CDR3 reads TGCAGTGCTAGAGATCCGGGACAGGGCTTCTACGAGCAGTACTTC. Amino acids: CSARDPGQGFYEQYF.

This clonotype was seen a few times. The chain uses TRBV7-2 and TRBJ2-1; 7 positions match TRBD2. CDR3 length: 17 amino acids. V was pared by 9 bases and J by 4 bases, with 18 bases of the junction left unmatched. Germline V gene sequence: CDR1 SGHTA, CDR2 FQGNSA. CDR3 sequence (DNA): TGTGCCAGAGAGGCCCCCCCAGCGGGATATTATTACAATGAGCAGTTCTTC. It specifies CAREAPPAGYYYNEQFF.

This chain links TRBV6-2 or TRBV6-3 with TRBJ2-1, with unresolved D. The CDR3 has 17 residues. V lost 4 bases, J lost 2 bases, and 18 bases lay in between. Germline V gene lookup returns CDR1 MNHEY and CDR2 SVGEGT. The CDR3 reads CASSFTVALRTYNEQFF. For the CDR3, the DNA is TGTGCCAGCAGTTTTACCGTGGCGCTCAGGACCTACAATGAGCAGTTCTTC.

This clonotype was detected only a few times. The rearrangement joins TRBV10-3 to TRBJ2-7, with 12 nucleotides matching TRBD2. V lost 2 bases and J lost 2; bases outside the gene matches: 16. Germline lookup yields CDR1 ENHRY and CDR2 SYGVKD. This CDR3 has 20 residues. This CDR3 reads CAISEKKGPGLAGQTYEQYV. The DNA for the CDR3 is TGTGCCATCAGTGAGAAAAAGGGTCCGGGACTAGCGGGCCAAACCTACGAGCAGTACGTC.

This clonotype was seen only a few times. CDR3 region: CASSLGPSGATSTDTQYF. The CDR3 DNA reads as TGTGCCAGCAGCTTAGGTCCTAGCGGAGCCACGAGCACAGATACGCAGTATTTT. The chain joins TRBV11-2 to TRBJ2-3; TRBD2 matches at 7 bases. Germline lookup yields CDR1 SGHAT and CDR2 FQNNGV. The ends lost 1 base at V and 0 bases at J; junction bases unmatched: 10. There are 18 residues in the CDR3. Drawing the rest from reference TRBV11-2 and TRBJ2-3, the complete variable domain is EAGVAQSPRYKIIEKRQSVAFWCNPISGHATLYWYQQILGQGPKLLIQFQNNGVVDDSQLPKDRFSAERLKGVDSTLKIQPAKLEDSAVYLCASSLGPSGATSTDTQYFGPGTRLTVL.

The chain employs TRBV12-5 and TRBJ2-4; unclear D gene. This CDR3 is built from 16 residues. The germline CDR1 and CDR2 sequences are LGHNT and FRNRAP. V was pared by 0 bases and J by 4 bases, with 13 bases between. CDR3 nucleotide sequence: TGTGCTAGTGGTTTGGTACTAACAGTCTCTAAAAACATTCAGTACTTC. This codes for CASGLVLTVSKNIQYF.

Only a few counts were recorded for this clonotype. The genes are TRBV10-2 and TRBJ2-1; the match to TRBD2 covers 7 bases. Germline V gives CDR1 WSHSY, CDR2 SAAADI. CDR3 length: 12 amino acids. The junction had 3 bases not matched to a gene; V was cut back by 6 bases and J by 7 bases. CDR3 in amino acids: CASRTSTNEQFF. As DNA, the CDR3 is TGCGCCAGCAGGACTAGCACGAATGAGCAGTTCTTC.